The 27 T cell receptor beta chains in this list originate from one sample, sequenced in a study of T-cell memory formation after mild COVID-19. TCRdb re-called the 5' RACE reads with MiXCR, one entry per CDR3 protein. The table has 200,000 to 250,000 distinct CDR3 sequences, 9.5% seen once. The sample consisted of PBMCs or a T cell subset sorted from them (not recorded which). These receptors were obtained from a man aged 18-30 years who had mild COVID-19 (a few samples of this study predate the infection). Cell type and time point are not known.

This sequence joins TRBV21-1 and TRBJ2-7; the table's D call of TRBD2 was not tested on the DNA. TRBV21-1 is a recognized pseudogene. The CDR3 length is 20 residues. The CDR3 loop is CASSKEGLAGGLKDTYEQYV. The CDR3 DNA follows: TGTGCCAGCAGCAAAGAAGGTCTAGCGGGGGGGCTAAAGGATACCTACGAGCAGTACGTC.

This clonotype was seen only a few times. The chain couples TRBV7-2 to TRBJ2-1; 12 nucleotides align to TRBD2. This CDR3 region has 17 residues. V gave up 5 bases and J gave up 5 bases; unmatched junction bases: 10. The germline CDR1 and CDR2 sequences are SGHTA and FQGNSA. CDR3 sequence: CASSPRLTSGGNNEQFF. CDR3 nucleotide sequence: TGTGCCAGCAGCCCCAGGCTCACTAGCGGGGGGAACAATGAGCAGTTCTTC.

This clonotype was seen many times. V is TRBV3-1 and J is TRBJ2-7; D possibly corresponds to TRBD2 (5 bases). Trimming took off 4 bases at V and 7 bases at J, with 14 bases between the two ends. Germline assignment: CDR1 LGHDT and CDR2 YNNKEL (reference sequence). The CDR3 contains 13 residues. CDR3 amino acids: CASSRWTAAEQYF. The DNA of the CDR3 is TGTGCCAGCAGCCGATGGACTGCCGCGGAGCAGTACTTC.

The gene calls are TRBV30 and TRBJ1-1, with D possibly matching TRBD1 (6 bases). The CDR3 has 14 amino acids. CDR1 is GTSNPN and CDR2 is SVGIG in the germline V gene (reference sequence). V was shortened by 1 base and J by 0 bases, with 9 bases between the two germline ends. The CDR3 nucleotides are TGTGCCTGGAGTGGACAGGCAATGAACACTGAAGCTTTCTTT. It is translated as CAWSGQAMNTEAFF.

The rearrangement joins TRBV7-2 to TRBJ2-5; D perhaps matches TRBD1 (5 bases). Trimming removed 1 base at V and 7 bases at J, with 13 bases between. The length of the CDR3 is 14 residues. Germline lookup yields CDR1 SGHTA and CDR2 FQGNSA. The CDR3 region is CASSLVSQDGTQYF. CDR3 DNA sequence: TGTGCCAGCAGCTTAGTTTCACAGGATGGGACCCAGTACTTC.

V and J are TRBV7-3 and TRBJ2-3; D may correspond to TRBD1 or TRBD2 (6 bases each). Germline V CDR1 and CDR2: SGHTA, FQGTGA. V was cut by 1 base and J by 2 bases, with 10 bases left in between. This CDR3 comprises 15 residues. The CDR3 region has the DNA TGTGCCAGCAGCTTAATGGAGGGGGACACAGATACGCAGTATTTT. Translating it yields CASSLMEGDTDTQYF.

The chain combines TRBV12-5 with TRBJ2-7; maybe TRBD1 (5 bases). Germline lookup yields CDR1 LGHNT and CDR2 FRNRAP. V was cut by 5 bases and J by 4 bases, with 15 bases left in between. This CDR3 has 14 amino acids. The CDR3 region has the DNA TGTGCTAGTGGTCCGGAACAGCCAGGGTACGAGCAGTACTTC. Protein sequence: CASGPEQPGYEQYF.

This clonotype has a handful of counts. V gene TRBV6-5 combines with J gene TRBJ1-3, with D perhaps matching TRBD1 (5 bases). V was shortened by 7 bases and J by 8 bases, with 21 bases between the two germline ends. Looked up from germline, CDR1 is MNHEY and CDR2 is SVGAGI. The CDR3 runs 15 residues. The CDR3 DNA reads TGTGCCAGCATCGCGATGGGACTTCCGAAGGACACCATATATTTT. Its protein is CASIAMGLPKDTIYF.

This clonotype was seen more than once but under ten times. V and J are TRBV12-3 or TRBV12-4 and TRBJ2-1; TRBD2 aligns across 8 bases. The CDR3 spans 14 residues. V was clipped by 8 bases and J by 9 bases; unmatched bases: 12. For the CDR3, the DNA is TGTGCCAGCCTGCGGGGGGCTAGAGGTAGTGAGCAGTTCTTC. This gives the protein CASLRGARGSEQFF.

This clonotype showed up many times. This chain joins TRBV9 and TRBJ2-1; 12 positions match TRBD2. Unmatched junction bases numbered 11, after V lost 4 bases and J lost 15 bases. In germline, CDR1 is SGDLS, CDR2 YYNGEE. The CDR3 runs 14 residues. The CDR3 sequence is CASSSQTSGGPGFF. CDR3 bases: TGTGCCAGCAGCTCTCAAACTAGCGGGGGGCCTGGGTTCTTC.

Only a few counts were recorded for this clonotype. The chain employs TRBV28 and TRBJ1-5; no clear D. V was shortened by 5 bases and J by 2 bases, with 13 bases between the two germline ends. CDR3 length: 15 amino acids. Germline V lookup: CDR1 MDHEN, CDR2 SYDVKM. The chain's CDR3 is CASSSTAKGNQPQHF. In DNA form, the CDR3 reads TGTGCCAGCAGTAGCACGGCTAAGGGCAATCAGCCCCAGCATTTT.

The table lists this clonotype with a few counts. This chain joins TRBV7-2 and TRBJ2-1, with TRBD2 identical over 8 bases. Germline V gene data show CDR1 as SGHTA and CDR2 as FQGNSA. V gave up 7 bases and J gave up 2 bases; unmatched junction bases: 4. The CDR3 covers 14 residues. This chain's CDR3 is CASTGGTPYNEQFF. CDR3 DNA sequence: TGTGCCAGCACGGGGGGGACACCCTACAATGAGCAGTTCTTC.

CDR3 amino acids: CASSPGIIQGEQYF. The CDR3 coding sequence is TGTGCCAGCTCACCAGGGATTATTCAGGGCGAGCAGTACTTC. This chain joins TRBV18 and TRBJ2-7; maybe TRBD1 (5 bases). Trimming stripped 2 bases from V and 6 bases from J, with 14 bases between. Germline V lookup: CDR1 KGHSH, CDR2 LQKENI. This CDR3 has 14 amino acids.

The chain carries TRBV28 and TRBJ2-3, with a possible D match to TRBD1 (5 bases). CDR3 length: 12 amino acids. Between the trimmed V and J ends, which lost 7 bases and 5 bases, there was a span of 10 bases. Per the germline V gene, CDR1 is MDHEN and CDR2 is SYDVKM. The CDR3 DNA reads as TGTGCCAGCAATACAGGTCAAGATACGCAGTATTTT. Protein: CASNTGQDTQYF.

The V and J genes are TRBV9 and TRBJ2-7; 8 bases agree with TRBD2. Per germline, CDR1 SGDLS and CDR2 YYNGEE. V shed 3 bases and J 2 bases; nucleotides not matched to a gene: 10. The CDR3 has 16 amino acids. CDR3 in DNA: TGTGCCAGCAGCGCCGCTGGCGGGGGGCCAACCTACGAGCAGTACTTC. Protein: CASSAAGGGPTYEQYF. Based on the CDR3 plus reference TRBV9 and TRBJ2-7, the full variable domain is DSGVTQTPKHLITATGQRVTLRCSPRSGDLSVYWYQQSLDQGLQFLIQYYNGEERAKGNILERFSAQQFPDLHSELNLSSLELGDSALYFCASSAAGGGPTYEQYFGPGTRLTVT.

Only a few counts were recorded for this clonotype. The chain is built from TRBV15 and TRBJ1-2, with 7 bases identical to TRBD1. The length of the CDR3 is 14 residues. V lost 7 bases to trimming and J lost 7 bases; unmatched junction nucleotides: 12. Germline V CDR1 and CDR2: LNHNV, YYDKDF (reference sequence). The CDR3 DNA follows: TGTGCCACCAACCTTTTTGAGGGGGCGCGTGGCTACACCTTC. Translation gives CATNLFEGARGYTF.

This clonotype was seen more than once but under ten times. The V gene is TRBV6-5, the J gene TRBJ1-3; D gene ambiguous. CDR1 is MNHEY, CDR2 SVGAGI, per germline. The CDR3 loop spans 15 amino acids. V was cut by 3 bases and J by 0 bases, with 9 bases left in between. The CDR3: CASSYGRSSGNTIYF. The CDR3 DNA follows: TGTGCCAGCAGTTATGGTCGATCCTCTGGAAACACCATATATTTT.

This chain joins TRBV5-1 and TRBJ2-1, with D maybe TRBD2 (5 bases). The CDR3 sequence is 15 residues long. Germline loops: CDR1 SGHRS, CDR2 YFSETQ. Trimming took off 4 bases at V and 4 bases at J, with 15 bases between the two ends. The CDR3 nucleotides are TGCGCCAGCAGCGTGGCAAGCCGGGAATACAATGAGCAGTTCTTC. As protein: CASSVASREYNEQFF.

The chain combines TRBV4-2 with TRBJ2-7; 8 nucleotides match TRBD1. Germline lookup yields CDR1 LGHNA and CDR2 YNFKEQ. Trimming at V came to 0 bases and at J to 7 bases, leaving 8 bases not matched to a gene. The CDR3 is made up of 15 amino acids. The CDR3 here is CASSQDPQGDDEQYF. The CDR3 DNA is TGTGCCAGCAGCCAAGATCCACAGGGGGATGATGAGCAGTACTTC.

The V and J genes are TRBV10-2 and TRBJ1-6; 7 nucleotides match TRBD1. The V segment lost 5 bases and the J segment 6 bases; nucleotides outside the gene matches: 10. The CDR3 sequence is 16 residues long. The germline CDR1 and CDR2 sequences are WSHSY and SAAADI. The CDR3 here is CASSHPIRDSNSPLHF. DNA for the CDR3: TGCGCCAGCAGTCACCCGATACGGGACAGTAATTCACCCCTCCACTTT.

This clonotype was counted a few times. The J gene is TRBJ1-5, the V gene TRBV18; 7 bases are a match to TRBD1. CDR1 KGHSH and CDR2 LQKENI come from the germline V gene. The junction had 10 bases not matched to a gene; V was cut back by 6 bases and J by 5 bases. The CDR3 length is 15 residues. The CDR3 sequence: CASSPRGGGDQPQHF. The CDR3 nucleotides are TGTGCCAGCTCCCCGAGAGGGGGCGGGGATCAGCCCCAGCATTTT.

This clonotype was counted many times. V usage is TRBV5-1 and J usage is TRBJ2-5; D is uncertain. The CDR3 spans 14 residues. V was clipped by 8 bases and J by 2 bases, with 16 bases between them. Looked up from germline, CDR1 is SGHRS and CDR2 is YFSETQ. In nucleotides, the CDR3 is TGCGCCAGTGGCCGGTTGTCGACTCAAGAGACCCAGTACTTC. Its protein product is CASGRLSTQETQYF.

This clonotype occurred a few times. The chain joins TRBV18 to TRBJ1-1; tentatively, D is TRBD1 (5 bases). This CDR3 region has 16 residues. The germline CDR1 and CDR2 sequences are KGHSH and LQKENI. V was cut by 10 bases and J by 4 bases, with 25 bases left in between. CDR3 sequence: CATTGPNGGYSTEAFF. Written as DNA, the CDR3 is TGTGCCACCACGGGTCCAAACGGGGGGTATAGCACTGAAGCTTTCTTT.

Only a few counts were recorded for this clonotype. The chain is built from TRBV15 and TRBJ2-5, with a weak D call TRBD1 (7 bases). Deletions cut 1 base from V and 5 bases from J, with 14 bases between. Germline loops: CDR1 LNHNV, CDR2 YYDKDF (reference sequence). The CDR3 length is 15 residues. The CDR3 sequence is CATSRVRGAGETQYF. For the CDR3, the DNA is TGTGCCACCAGCAGAGTCAGGGGGGCCGGGGAGACCCAGTACTTC.

The genes are TRBV7-2 and TRBJ1-5; possible D gene TRBD1, 6 bases. Germline lookup yields CDR1 SGHTA and CDR2 FQGNSA. Trimming took off 3 bases at V and 6 bases at J, with 15 bases between the two ends. This CDR3 is 15 amino acids long. As DNA, the CDR3 is TGTGCCAGCAGCTTTCAATCCCAGGGGCCTCAGCCCCAGCATTTT. This gives the protein CASSFQSQGPQPQHF.

This clonotype showed up just a few times. V and J are TRBV20-1 and TRBJ1-1; D unclear. Germline assignment: CDR1 DFQATT and CDR2 SNEGSKA (reference sequence). This CDR3 spans 11 amino acids. CDR3 sequence reads: CRPGTNTEAFF. The CDR3 nucleotides are TGCAGGCCAGGTACCAACACTGAAGCTTTCTTT.

This clonotype has at least ten counts. Here the CDR3 DNA reads TGTGCCAGCAGCTGGGTAATATCTGGGGCCAACGTCCTGACTTTC. As protein: CASSWVISGANVLTF. V gene TRBV5-6 combines with J gene TRBJ2-6; D is undetermined. V was cut by 3 bases and J by 1 base, with 8 bases left in between. The V gene's germline CDR1 is SGHDT and CDR2 YYEEEE. The CDR3 is made up of 15 amino acids.